This T cell receptor beta chain was found in a study of cytomegalovirus exposure and HLA in healthy donors. Findings and caveats of the study: One variant, a missense change in DCLRE1C, was linked in a later analysis to TCR beta V- and J-gene trimming.

Use of 60 Vbeta and 13 Jbeta primers characterized the PCR. The assay was immunoSEQ multiplex PCR, and TCRdb's table has in-frame clones only and misses some. Found here are about 82,000 clones, approximately 74% of them singletons; the top ten hold over 8%. This clone was detected a few times. The antigen remains unidentified. This CDR3 is 15 amino acids long. The J segment lost 5 bases and the V segment lost 5 bases, leaving 7 bases of the junction unmatched. CDR1 is SEHNR, CDR2 FQNEAQ, per germline (reference sequence). V and J are TRBV7-9 and TRBJ2-3; 10 bases line up with TRBD2. Material for sequencing was PBMCs. The origin of this receptor is a man in his forties or fifties in good health and CMV-seropositive. Here the CDR3 DNA reads TGTGCCAGCAGCGACAGCGGGAGGGCCGTAGATACGCAGTATTTT. It codes for CASSDSGRAVDTQYF.